What follows are 27 T cell receptor beta chains derived from one specimen sequenced in a study of early T cells in non-severe SARS-CoV-2 infection. TCRdb independently ran MiXCR on the 5' RACE reads; one entry per CDR3 protein. The table includes 46,000 or so distinct CDR3 sequences, roughly 7% detected once. Sequenced: whole blood. The receptors derive from an adult who was a healthcare worker with PCR-confirmed SARS-CoV-2 infection or an uninfected control (not recorded which).

The V gene is TRBV29-1, the J gene TRBJ2-1; D possibly matches TRBD1 or TRBD2 (5 bases each). CDR3 length: 13 residues. The V gene lost 8 bases and the J gene lost 0 bases, with 11 bases spanning the gap. Germline-derived CDR1 and CDR2 are SQVTM and ANQGSEA. The DNA for the CDR3 is TGCAGCTTCGAGGGGAGCTCCTACAATGAGCAGTTCTTC. Its translation is CSFEGSSYNEQFF.

This clonotype was observed at least ten times. V is TRBV4-2 and J is TRBJ2-5; D possibly corresponds to TRBD1 (6 bases). The CDR3 is made up of 14 amino acids. The germline V gene encodes CDR1 LGHNA and CDR2 YNFKEQ. The germline V and J ends were trimmed by 1 base and 1 base, with 7 bases remaining between them. CDR3 nucleotides: TGTGCCAGCAGCCAAGTGGGGGCCCAAGAGACCCAGTACTTC. Translated: CASSQVGAQETQYF.

This clonotype was observed a handful of times. The rearrangement uses TRBV30 and TRBJ1-1; no clear D. V was clipped by 2 bases and J by 11 bases, with 15 bases between them. Per the germline V gene, CDR1 is GTSNPN and CDR2 is SVGIG (reference sequence). The CDR3 has 12 amino acids. The CDR3 sequence: CAWSMDLLIAFF. The CDR3 DNA reads TGTGCCTGGAGTATGGATCTACTGATCGCTTTCTTT.

Details on this clonotype: A junction end diverges from the germline sequence, so it may reflect a read error. The rearrangement uses TRBV4-2 and TRBJ1-6; D call uncertain. The CDR3 loop spans 17 amino acids. In germline, CDR1 is LGHNA, CDR2 YNFKEQ. This CDR3 reads CVSSQPGRGSYNSPLHF. The CDR3 coding sequence is TGTGTCAGCAGCCAACCGGGTAGAGGCTCCTATAATTCACCCCTCCACTTT.

This chain links TRBV5-5 with TRBJ1-4; a weak D match, TRBD1 (5 bases). The germline V and J ends were trimmed by 5 bases and 5 bases, with 13 bases remaining between them. The V gene's germline CDR1 is SGHKS and CDR2 YYEKEE (reference sequence). The CDR3 consists of 14 residues. The CDR3 region has the DNA TGTGCCAGCAGACGTGGGACGGACAATGAAAAACTGTTTTTT. It translates to CASRRGTDNEKLFF.

This chain joins TRBV10-3 and TRBJ2-3, with TRBD2 matching 9 bases. This CDR3 has 15 amino acids. Trimming at V came to 4 bases and at J to 3 bases, leaving 5 bases not matched to a gene. From germline, CDR1 is ENHRY and CDR2 SYGVKD. The chain's CDR3 is CAISGGLAMTDTQYF. The CDR3 DNA follows: TGTGCCATCAGTGGGGGACTAGCAATGACAGATACGCAGTATTTT.

This clonotype was seen at least ten times. The chain carries TRBV27 and TRBJ1-5; no definite D call. The CDR3 extends over 14 amino acids. The germline gives CDR1 MNHEY, CDR2 SMNVEV (reference sequence). V shed 3 bases and J shed 0 bases, with 6 bases lying between them. The CDR3 protein is CASSLPYSNQPQHF. CDR3 sequence (DNA): TGTGCCAGCAGTTTGCCCTATAGCAATCAGCCCCAGCATTTT.

This clonotype has ten or more counts. This chain connects TRBV29-1 to TRBJ2-2, with a tentative D call TRBD2 (5 bases). This CDR3 region has 12 residues. The V gene lost 8 bases and the J gene lost 5 bases, with 12 bases spanning the gap. Germline values: CDR1 SQVTM, CDR2 ANQGSEA. The CDR3 bases are TGCAGCTTGCGCGGGTCTACCGGGGAGCTGTTTTTT. Translating gives CSLRGSTGELFF.

This clonotype was seen ten or more times. This chain connects TRBV5-5 to TRBJ1-2; D remains ambiguous. The CDR3 contains 14 residues. Looked up from germline, CDR1 is SGHKS and CDR2 is YYEKEE (reference sequence). V was shortened by 2 bases and J by 2 bases, with 10 bases between the two germline ends. This CDR3 reads CASSFSTANYGYTF. DNA for the CDR3: TGTGCCAGCAGCTTCTCTACAGCGAACTATGGCTACACCTTC.

This clonotype was seen a few times. The chain is built from TRBV30 and TRBJ1-5; tentatively, D is TRBD1 (6 bases). Germline V CDR1 and CDR2: GTSNPN, SVGIG (reference sequence). The CDR3 sequence is 14 residues long. With 0 bases removed from V and 6 bases from J, the gap between germline ends came to 12 bases. The CDR3 loop is CAWSVRRGGQPQHF. The CDR3 coding sequence is TGTGCCTGGAGTGTACGGAGAGGGGGTCAGCCCCAGCATTTT.

Comment on this clonotype: At one boundary the junction diverges from the germline segment, which might be a read error. The chain employs TRBV12-3 or TRBV12-4 and TRBJ1-1, with D perhaps matching TRBD1 (6 bases). The length of the CDR3 is 13 residues. CDR3 residues: CASSFKQGAEVFF. The CDR3 nucleotides read TGTGCCAGCAGTTTTAAACAGGGCGCTGAAGTTTTCTTT.

This clonotype was counted ten times or more. The chain has TRBV6-2 or TRBV6-3 and TRBJ2-2; a weak D match, TRBD1 (6 bases). This CDR3 region has 14 residues. The ends were cut back, 5 bases at V and 6 bases at J, with 13 bases in the middle. Germline V lookup: CDR1 MNHEY, CDR2 SVGEGT. The DNA of the CDR3 is TGTGCCAGCAGTGCCATAGGGGGTTCCGGGGAGCTGTTTTTT. It is translated as CASSAIGGSGELFF.

There are a few counts of this clonotype. This sequence joins TRBV7-2 and TRBJ2-3, with 12 bases lining up with TRBD2. V trimming: 5 bases; J trimming: 4 bases; junction bases outside the gene matches: 7. CDR3 size: 16 residues. CDR1 is SGHTA, CDR2 FQGNSA, per germline. The DNA of the CDR3 is TGTGCCAGCAGCACCGGACTAGCGGGGTATTCAGATACGCAGTATTTT. Translation: CASSTGLAGYSDTQYF.

This clonotype was seen ten or more times. The chain recombines TRBV6-2 or TRBV6-3 with TRBJ1-5; the D is unclear. The ends were cut back, 4 bases at V and 3 bases at J, with 7 bases in the middle. The V gene's germline CDR1 is MNHEY and CDR2 SVGEGT. The CDR3 spans 13 residues. This CDR3 is CASSWPANQPQHF. The CDR3 coding sequence is TGTGCCAGCAGTTGGCCAGCCAATCAGCCCCAGCATTTT.

In this sample, this clonotype turned up many times. The chain combines TRBV6-5 with TRBJ1-5, with D perhaps matching TRBD1 (6 bases). Germline CDR1 reads MNHEY; CDR2 reads SVGAGI. This CDR3 has 15 residues. The V end was cut by 5 bases, the J end by 0 bases, with 11 bases between. CDR3 sequence reads: CASSPGGYSNQPQHF. As DNA, the CDR3 is TGTGCCAGCAGTCCTGGGGGCTATAGCAATCAGCCCCAGCATTTT.

This clonotype was counted many times. The rearrangement joins TRBV6-6 to TRBJ1-2; 7 bases are shared with TRBD1. The CDR3 consists of 14 residues. V dropped 6 bases and J dropped 5; count of bases not matched to a gene: 9. CDR1 and CDR2 (germline): MNHNY, SVGAGI (reference sequence). In DNA form, the CDR3 reads TGTGCCAGCAGCCAGAGGGGGCAATCTTATGGCTACACCTTC. It is translated as CASSQRGQSYGYTF.

This clonotype was counted ten times or more. The CDR3 DNA sequence: TGTGCCAGCAGCTTAAATCGCGGGCCCACCGGGGAGCTGTTTTTT. It specifies CASSLNRGPTGELFF. This rearrangement joins TRBV7-3 to TRBJ2-2; possibly TRBD2 for D (5 bases). The V gene lost 1 base and the J gene lost 4 bases, with 10 bases spanning the gap. Germline V CDR1 and CDR2: SGHTA, FQGTGA. This CDR3 spans 15 amino acids. The variable domain in full, with the rest retrieved from reference TRBV7-3 and TRBJ2-2, is GAGVSQTPSNKVTEKGKYVELRCDPISGHTALYWYRQSLGQGPEFLIYFQGTGAADDSGLPNDRFFAVRPEGSVSTLKIQRTERGDSAVYLCASSLNRGPTGELFFGEGSRLTVL.

The rearrangement links TRBV20-1 to TRBJ2-5; D tentatively reads TRBD1 or TRBD2 (5 bases each). Germline CDR1 DFQATT, CDR2 SNEGSKA (reference sequence). The CDR3 totals 15 residues. V lost 4 bases, J lost 1 base, and 16 bases lay in between. The CDR3 spells CSAIDFWGFQETQYF. In DNA form, the CDR3 reads TGCAGTGCTATAGACTTCTGGGGGTTCCAAGAGACCCAGTACTTC.

The chain has TRBV12-3 or TRBV12-4 and TRBJ2-2; D not certain. Trimming cost V 2 bases and J 6 bases, with 7 bases left between them. The CDR3 covers 13 residues. The CDR3: CASSLFFPGELFF. The CDR3 DNA is TGTGCCAGCAGTTTATTTTTCCCCGGGGAGCTGTTTTTT.

The chain has TRBV4-3 and TRBJ2-2; D could derive from TRBD1 or TRBD2 (5 bases each). The CDR3 has 19 residues. Germline-derived CDR1 and CDR2 are LGHNA and YSLEER. V was shortened by 4 bases and J by 2 bases, with 23 bases between the two germline ends. The CDR3 region has the DNA TGCGCCAGCAGCCCCGATCTAGTCTACCGGGGCGATAACACCGGGGAGCTGTTTTTT. It translates to CASSPDLVYRGDNTGELFF.

This clonotype was seen at least ten times. This chain's CDR3 is CASVPPSGGATEQFF. The CDR3 coding sequence is TGTGCTAGTGTTCCACCTAGCGGGGGGGCCACTGAGCAGTTCTTC. The J gene is TRBJ2-1, the V gene TRBV12-5, with 12 bases lining up with TRBD2. Trimming at V came to 7 bases and at J to 9 bases, leaving 10 bases not matched to a gene. Germline V lookup: CDR1 LGHNT, CDR2 FRNRAP. CDR3 size: 15 residues. The variable domain in full, with the rest retrieved from reference TRBV12-5 and TRBJ2-1, is DARVTQTPRHKVTEMGQEVTMRCQPILGHNTVFWYRQTMMQGLELLAYFRNRAPLDDSGMPKDRFSAEMPDATLATLKIQPSEPRDSAVYFCASVPPSGGATEQFFGPGTRLTVL.

This clonotype was detected many times. The V gene is TRBV7-9, the J gene TRBJ1-1, with no clear D. The germline V gene encodes CDR1 SEHNR and CDR2 FQNEAQ (reference sequence). The CDR3 is 13 residues long. V was shortened by 5 bases and J by 4 bases, with 11 bases between the two germline ends. Written as DNA, the CDR3 is TGTGCCAGCAGCCCTCCCCCCTCCACTGAAGCTTTCTTT. Its translation: CASSPPPSTEAFF.

This clonotype came up a few times. The V and J genes are TRBV4-3 and TRBJ2-3; D is perhaps TRBD1 or TRBD2 (5 bases each). This CDR3 has 21 amino acids. Trimming shortened V by 0 bases and J by 2 bases, and 27 bases separated the two germline ends. CDR1 is LGHNA, CDR2 YSLEER, per germline. The CDR3, as DNA: TGCGCCAGCAGCCAAGAGGTTGGAGGCGGATGGGGCGCGAGAGACACAGATACGCAGTATTTT. Residues: CASSQEVGGGWGARDTDTQYF.

The rearrangement joins TRBV5-4 to TRBJ1-1; a possible D gene is TRBD1 (5 bases). This CDR3 has 13 amino acids. Between the trimmed V and J ends, which lost 3 bases and 5 bases, there was a span of 11 bases. The germline CDR1 and CDR2 sequences are SGHNT and YYREEE (reference sequence). The CDR3 nucleotides read TGTGCCAGCAGCTACGAAGGGGTGACTGAAGCTTTCTTT. Residues: CASSYEGVTEAFF.

This clonotype was observed many times. The rearrangement links TRBV28 to TRBJ2-2; tentative D call: TRBD1 (5 bases). This CDR3 has 15 amino acids. CDR1 and CDR2 (germline): MDHEN, SYDVKM. V lost 6 bases, J lost 1 base, and 12 bases lay in between. The CDR3 reads CASRATDMNTGELFF. CDR3 in DNA: TGTGCCAGCAGGGCCACGGACATGAACACCGGGGAGCTGTTTTTT.

V is TRBV6-6 and J is TRBJ1-1; possible D gene TRBD1, 6 bases. The CDR3 consists of 14 residues. Deletions cut 6 bases from V and 0 bases from J, with 11 bases between. Looked up from germline, CDR1 is MNHNY and CDR2 is SVGAGI (reference sequence). CDR3 protein: CASSSGAMNTEAFF. The CDR3 nucleotides are TGTGCCAGCAGCTCAGGGGCCATGAACACTGAAGCTTTCTTT.

The V call is TRBV24-1, the J call TRBJ2-1; D remains unclear. CDR1 is KGHDR, CDR2 SFDVKD, per germline. V was pared by 7 bases and J by 5 bases, with 5 bases between. This CDR3 contains 11 residues. CDR3 sequence reads: CATRGNNEQFF. The CDR3 bases are TGTGCCACCAGGGGTAACAATGAGCAGTTCTTC.